These T cell receptor beta chains were read from a single sample in a study of human T cells and chemical hapten exposure. TCRdb independently ran MiXCR on the RACE reads; one entry per CDR3 protein. The table has 380,000 or so distinct CDR3 sequences, 4% to 5.5% seen once. Specimen: whole blood, collected in connection with sensitization to the hapten diphenylcyclopropenone (DPC). All receptors come from a woman aged 45-65 years with alopecia areata. Some clones in this sample may be carry-over from other donors' samples. Both conserved end residues are part of each CDR3. The D gene is left open where the match is weak. For some rows the clone size is stated as once, few or many, or as a class when expanded; others skip it.

j_call,v_call,cdr3_length,d_call,clone_size,cdr3_aa,cdr3_nt
TRBJ1-5,TRBV29-1,13,-,few,CSARLNSNQPQHF,TGCAGCGCCAGGCTTAATAGCAATCAGCCCCAGCATTTT
TRBJ2-5,TRBV9,14,-,many,CASSVGSEPKTQYF,TGTGCCAGCAGCGTCGGGTCAGAGCCGAAGACCCAGTACTTC
TRBJ1-5,TRBV6-5,15,TRBD1,many,CASSYSIGDSQPQHF,TGTGCCAGCAGTTACTCGATAGGGGACAGTCAGCCCCAGCATTTT
TRBJ1-4,TRBV10-3,16,-,many,CAISEDLAATNEKLFF,TGTGCCATCAGTGAAGATCTGGCAGCAACTAATGAAAAACTGTTTTTT
TRBJ1-6,TRBV7-9,16,TRBD1,many,CASSGRTGGSNSPLHF,TGTGCCAGCAGCGGGAGGACAGGGGGTTCGAATTCACCCCTCCACTTT
TRBJ1-2,TRBV27,14,TRBD1,many,CASKDTGGGYGYTF,TGTGCCAGCAAAGATACAGGGGGAGGCTATGGCTACACCTTC
TRBJ1-1,TRBV4-1,12,-,many,CASSLGPGMAFF,TGCGCCAGCAGCCTCGGGCCGGGGATGGCTTTCTTT
TRBJ1-1,TRBV29-1,13,TRBD1,-,CSGQGTMNTEAFF,TGCAGCGGACAGGGTACCATGAACACTGAAGCTTTCTTT
TRBJ2-2,TRBV29-1,13,-,many,CSVDEGYTGELFF,TGCAGCGTTGATGAGGGGTACACCGGGGAGCTGTTTTTT
TRBJ2-1,TRBV7-6,14,-,many,CASSLVWATDEQFF,TGTGCCAGCAGCTTAGTGTGGGCCACGGATGAGCAGTTCTTC
TRBJ2-7,TRBV6-1,13,TRBD1,many,CASSADRAYEQYF,TGTGCCAGCAGTGCGGACAGGGCGTACGAGCAGTACTTC
TRBJ2-2,TRBV5-8,16,TRBD2,many,CASSAGGLFDTGELFF,TGTGCCAGCAGCGCGGGGGGGCTATTCGACACCGGGGAGCTGTTTTTT
TRBJ2-3,TRBV4-1,16,-,-,CASSQASGRSTDTQYF,TGCGCCAGCAGCCAAGCATCCGGAAGAAGCACAGATACGCAGTATTTT
TRBJ1-2,TRBV4-2,14,TRBD1,many,CASSQPDREYGYTF,TGTGCCAGCAGCCAACCCGACAGGGAGTATGGCTACACCTTC
TRBJ2-7,TRBV10-3,14,TRBD1,few,CAISEVGQGHEQYF,TGTGCCATCAGTGAGGTCGGACAGGGCCACGAGCAGTACTTC
TRBJ2-3,TRBV7-8,17,-,many,CASSLGNYRGGTDTQYF,TGTGCCAGCAGCTTAGGGAATTACCGGGGTGGCACAGATACGCAGTATTTT
TRBJ1-5,TRBV18,17,-,-,CASFQNTGTGSNQPQHF,TGTGCCAGCTTTCAAAATACCGGGACGGGAAGCAATCAGCCCCAGCATTTT
TRBJ2-2,TRBV12-3/TRBV12-4,15,TRBD1,many,CASSPRQGATGELFF,TGTGCCAGCAGTCCCCGACAGGGAGCCACCGGGGAGCTGTTTTTT
TRBJ1-5,TRBV20-1,14,-,many,CSAIGGWGNQPQHF,TGCAGTGCTATCGGCGGATGGGGCAATCAGCCCCAGCATTTT
TRBJ1-5,TRBV11-2,16,-,many,CASSLDSRAPWQPQHF,TGTGCCAGCAGCTTAGATTCGAGGGCCCCATGGCAGCCCCAGCATTTT
TRBJ1-2,TRBV5-1,14,TRBD1,many,CASSSPDRGYGYTF,TGCGCCAGCAGCTCGCCGGACAGGGGCTATGGCTACACCTTC
TRBJ1-1,TRBV12-3/TRBV12-4,14,TRBD1,few,CASTPGQGNTEAFF,TGTGCCAGCACCCCTGGACAGGGGAACACTGAAGCTTTCTTT
TRBJ2-7,TRBV6-2/TRBV6-3,13,-,few,CASSYERSYEQYF,TGTGCCAGCAGTTACGAGCGGAGCTACGAGCAGTACTTC
TRBJ2-2,TRBV7-6,15,-,-,CASSPLTLNTGELFF,TGTGCCAGCAGCCCGTTGACACTGAACACCGGGGAGCTGTTTTTT
TRBJ1-2,TRBV12-3/TRBV12-4,16,TRBD1,many,CASSGSPGQFSYGYTF,TGTGCCAGCAGTGGCAGTCCGGGACAGTTCTCTTATGGCTACACCTTC
TRBJ1-1,TRBV30,11,-,-,CAWSVGPEAFF,TGTGCCTGGAGTGTTGGGCCTGAAGCTTTCTTT
TRBJ1-5,TRBV13,12,-,few,CASSPGRQPQHF,TGTGCCAGCAGCCCGGGGAGGCAGCCCCAGCATTTT
TRBJ1-6,TRBV6-5,15,-,many,CASSRAGDRNSPLHF,TGTGCCAGCAGCCGCGCGGGGGATAGGAATTCACCCCTCCACTTT
TRBJ2-1,TRBV20-1,15,TRBD2,few,CSARGLAGTYNEQFF,TGCAGTGCTAGAGGACTAGCGGGGACCTACAATGAGCAGTTCTTC
TRBJ2-4,TRBV5-1,15,-,few,CASSLGSGVSNIQYF,TGCGCCAGCAGCTTGGGTTCGGGGGTCAGTAACATTCAGTACTTC
TRBJ2-3,TRBV5-1,17,TRBD2,many,CASTPLGQRGFTDTQYF,TGCGCCAGCACCCCCCTAGGCCAGCGGGGCTTCACAGATACGCAGTATTTT